This TCR beta chain was identified during a study of T cell repertoires in cytomegalovirus infection. This clonotype was counted only a few times. Trimming left V 3 bases short and J 6 bases short, with 4 bases between. Germline CDR1 reads MGHDK; CDR2 reads SYGVNS. This CDR3 is built from 11 residues. Using its own MiXCR run on the reads, TCRdb lists one record per CDR3 protein. The table lists 200,000 to 250,000 distinct CDR3 sequences, 22% of them singletons. Sequencing was done on a sample of CD8+ T cells from PBMCs. The TCR was taken from a human donor in good health (CMV status not recorded). Some clones in this sample may be carry-over from other donors' samples. The chain combines TRBV25-1 with TRBJ2-3; D ambiguous. This CDR3 is CASSDWDTQYF. The CDR3 DNA follows: TGTGCCAGCAGTGATTGGGATACGCAGTATTTT. The full variable domain, in which reference TRBV25-1 and TRBJ2-3 provide the parts outside the CDR3, is EADIYQTPRYLVIGTGKKITLECSQTMGHDKMYWYQQDPGMELHLIHYSYGVNSTEKGDLSSESTVSRIRTEHFPLTLESARPSHTSQYLCASSDWDTQYFGPGTRLTVL.